A selection of T cell receptor beta chains follows, all from one sample in a study of regulatory dendritic cells for organ transplantation. Clones were sequenced by immunoSEQ multiplex PCR, and TCRdb holds only the in-frame ones, with some missing. Of tens of thousands of clones listed, 82% are singletons. The sequencing sample was made of naive CD8+ T cells from blood. Receptors originate from a human donor in good health. Each CDR3 is given with its conserved first and last residue. D genes are given only for firm matches. Clone size is given for some rows only: seen once, a few or many times, or a class if the clone is expanded.

abundance	v_gene	j_gene	d_gene	CDR3aa	CDR3nt
-	TRBV2	TRBJ2-1	-	CASSEVADTSYNEQFF	TGTGCCAGCAGTGAAGTGGCGGACACGTCCTACAATGAGCAGTTCTTC
-	TRBV9	TRBJ1-1	-	CASSASQGKDTEAFF	TGTGCCAGCAGCGCCTCTCAGGGTAAGGACACTGAAGCTTTCTTT
-	TRBV5-8	TRBJ2-5	-	CASSLAAVALETQYF	TGTGCCAGCAGCTTGGCGGCAGTAGCATTAGAGACCCAGTACTTC
once	TRBV6-5	TRBJ2-1	TRBD2	CASSYLSAGEYNEQFF	TGTGCCAGCAGTTATTTATCAGCGGGGGAATACAATGAGCAGTTCTTC
-	TRBV5-1	TRBJ1-1	-	CASSLRGTEAFF	TGCGCCAGCAGCTTGAGAGGGACTGAAGCTTTCTTT
-	TRBV5-1	TRBJ2-1	-	CASSFRGSYNEQFF	TGCGCCAGCAGCTTCCGGGGCTCCTACAATGAGCAGTTCTTC
-	TRBV4-3	TRBJ1-1	-	CASSQETGRNTEAFF	TGCGCCAGCAGCCAAGAGACAGGTCGGAACACTGAAGCTTTCTTT
-	TRBV21-1	TRBJ1-2	-	CASSIETLDSTNYGYTF	TGTGCCAGCAGCATAGAAACATTGGACAGCACTAACTATGGCTACACCTTC
-	TRBV19	TRBJ1-1	-	CASSRTLNTEAFF	TGTGCCAGTAGTAGGACTCTGAACACTGAAGCTTTCTTT
-	TRBV10-3	TRBJ2-3	TRBD1	CATAQGPDTQYF	TGTGCCACCGCACAGGGGCCAGATACGCAGTATTTT
-	TRBV27	TRBJ2-7	-	CASSLRLPPTYEQYF	TGTGCCAGCAGTCTCCGGTTGCCACCGACCTACGAGCAGTACTTC
-	TRBV9	TRBJ2-3	TRBD2	CASSPPGGQDTQYF	TGTGCCAGCAGCCCCCCGGGGGGGCAAGATACGCAGTATTTT
-	TRBV4-1	TRBJ1-5	-	CASSQNQDSNQPQHF	TGCGCCAGCAGCCAGAACCAGGATAGCAATCAGCCCCAGCATTTT
-	TRBV7-7	TRBJ2-1	-	CASSLAPSSYNEQFF	TGTGCCAGCAGCTTAGCGCCTAGCTCCTACAATGAGCAGTTCTTC
-	TRBV4-1	TRBJ1-2	-	CASSQDRGTGYGYTF	TGCGCCAGCAGCCAAGATCGGGGGACGGGCTATGGCTACACCTTC
-	TRBV6-6	TRBJ1-6	-	CASSYSADSPLHF	TGTGCCAGCAGTTACTCGGCTGATTCACCCCTCCACTTT
few	TRBV27	TRBJ1-1	TRBD1	CASSLGTVNTEAFF	TGTGCCAGCAGTTTAGGGACAGTGAACACTGAAGCTTTCTTT
-	TRBV6-5	TRBJ2-7	-	CASSYGARAYEQYF	TGTGCCAGCAGTTACGGAGCCAGGGCCTACGAGCAGTACTTC
-	TRBV6-5	TRBJ1-2	TRBD1	CASSYSGQGGTF	TGTGCCAGCAGTTACTCGGGACAGGGAGGCACCTTC
-	TRBV9	TRBJ1-2	TRBD1	CASSVALTGGGGYTF	TGTGCCAGCAGCGTAGCTTTGACAGGGGGAGGCGGCTACACCTTC
-	TRBV27	TRBJ1-5	TRBD1	CASSPTLPDRGRLQPQHF	TGTGCCAGCAGTCCAACACTACCAGACAGGGGGCGGCTTCAGCCCCAGCATTTT
-	TRBV19	TRBJ1-2	-	CASNPYQGRYTF	TGTGCCAGTAACCCATATCAGGGGCGCTACACCTTC
-	TRBV7-8	TRBJ2-1	-	CASRIRDEQFF	TGTGCCAGCAGAATTCGGGATGAGCAGTTCTTC
-	TRBV7-9	TRBJ1-2	-	CASSLGDRPSPSF	TGTGCCAGCAGCTTAGGTGACAGACCCAGTCCTTCCTTC
-	TRBV6-5	TRBJ1-4	TRBD1	CASSYSPGGYNEKLFF	TGTGCCAGCAGTTACTCTCCAGGGGGATATAATGAAAAACTGTTTTTT
-	TRBV5-1	TRBJ1-2	-	CASRSDRIGYGYTF	TGCGCCAGCAGGTCCGACAGGATCGGATATGGCTACACCTTC
few	TRBV4-2	TRBJ1-6	-	CASSQGQATVNSPLHF	TGTGCCAGCAGCCAAGGACAGGCTACCGTGAATTCACCCCTCCACTTT
-	TRBV4-1	TRBJ1-2	TRBD1	CASSQDPTGDYGYTF	TGCGCCAGCAGCCAAGATCCCACAGGGGACTATGGCTACACCTTC
-	TRBV27	TRBJ2-4	TRBD2	CASSLLAGTKNIQYF	TGTGCCAGCAGTTTACTAGCGGGGACGAAAAACATTCAGTACTTC
once	TRBV6-1	TRBJ2-5	TRBD2	CASSIVTSEQETQYF	TGTGCCAGCAGTATAGTAACTAGCGAACAAGAGACCCAGTACTTC
-	TRBV5-5	TRBJ1-2	TRBD1	CASSSTGESNYGYTF	TGTGCCAGCAGCTCTACAGGGGAGTCAAACTATGGCTACACCTTC
-	TRBV10-3	TRBJ1-2	TRBD1	CAIRRTGPTDYGYTF	TGTGCCATCAGGCGGACAGGGCCCACGGACTATGGCTACACCTTC
-	TRBV4-1	TRBJ2-7	-	CASSQGQTSSYEQYF	TGCGCCAGCAGCCAAGGACAGACGAGCTCCTACGAGCAGTACTTC
-	TRBV2	TRBJ1-1	-	CASWDFQAEAFF	TGTGCCAGTTGGGACTTCCAAGCTGAAGCTTTCTTT
-	TRBV5-1	TRBJ2-1	TRBD2	CASSRTSGGGNEQFF	TGCGCCAGCAGCCGAACTAGCGGGGGTGGCAATGAGCAGTTCTTC
-	TRBV5-6	TRBJ2-7	-	CASSLAGHSYEQYF	TGTGCCAGCAGCTTGGCGGGACACTCCTACGAGCAGTACTTC
-	TRBV5-4	TRBJ2-3	TRBD2	CASSYGTSGGEMDF	TGTGCCAGCAGCTACGGGACTAGCGGGGGGGAAATGGATTTT
-	TRBV29-1	TRBJ2-7	TRBD1	CSVAGTGALGEQYF	TGCAGCGTTGCCGGGACAGGGGCTTTGGGGGAGCAGTACTTC
-	TRBV7-8	TRBJ2-1	TRBD2	CASSSSGSNEQFF	TGTGCCAGCAGCTCAAGCGGGAGTAATGAGCAGTTCTTC
few	TRBV4-3	TRBJ2-7	TRBD2	CASSTSGGYEQYF	TGCGCCAGCAGCACTAGCGGGGGGTACGAGCAGTACTTC
-	TRBV7-9	TRBJ1-2	-	CASSDTGSRGYTF	TGTGCCAGCAGCGATACAGGGAGCCGGGGCTACACCTTC
-	TRBV7-2	TRBJ2-2	-	CASSLGANTGELFF	TGTGCCAGCAGCCTCGGAGCGAACACCGGGGAGCTGTTTTTT
-	TRBV6-6	TRBJ2-5	TRBD1	CASSYGTGRGETQYF	TGTGCCAGCAGTTATGGGACAGGGCGTGGAGAGACCCAGTACTTC
-	TRBV5-5	TRBJ1-2	-	CASSLGQGIYGYTF	TGTGCCAGCAGCTTGGGTCAGGGGATCTATGGCTACACCTTC
-	TRBV18	TRBJ2-7	TRBD2	CASSPPSRLAGSYEQYF	TGTGCCAGCTCACCACCATCAAGACTAGCGGGGTCCTACGAGCAGTACTTC
-	TRBV19	TRBJ1-5	-	CASSGEGVIQPQHF	TGTGCCAGTAGCGGTGAGGGTGTAATCCAGCCCCAGCATTTT
-	TRBV27	TRBJ1-1	TRBD1	CASSWSTGQGGTTNTEAFF	TGTGCCAGCAGTTGGAGCACGGGACAGGGGGGGACTACGAACACTGAAGCTTTCTTT
-	TRBV5-4	TRBJ2-1	TRBD2	CASSLASGGGASNEQFF	TGTGCCAGCAGCTTGGCGTCTGGCGGGGGGGCCTCCAATGAGCAGTTCTTC
-	TRBV9	TRBJ1-2	-	CASSVEQGMDYGYTF	TGTGCCAGCAGCGTAGAACAGGGTATGGACTATGGCTACACCTTC
-	TRBV19	TRBJ2-2	-	CASSIRGGQNTGELFF	TGTGCCAGTAGTATAAGGGGGGGGCAGAACACCGGGGAGCTGTTTTTT
-	TRBV6-6	TRBJ1-1	-	CASTIRGVMNTEAFF	TGTGCCAGCACTATACGGGGAGTAATGAACACTGAAGCTTTCTTT
-	TRBV6-5	TRBJ1-6	TRBD1	CASTPDRSYNSPLHF	TGTGCCAGCACCCCGGACAGGTCCTATAATTCACCCCTCCACTTT
-	TRBV5-4	TRBJ2-3	TRBD1	CASSLGQGAPDTDTQYF	TGTGCCAGCAGCTTGGGACAGGGGGCGCCCGACACAGATACGCAGTATTTT
-	TRBV21-1	TRBJ2-3	-	CASSKGGDTQYF	TGTGCCAGCAGCAAAGGCGGGGATACGCAGTATTTT
-	TRBV7-8	TRBJ1-2	TRBD1	CASSTRQGAFNYGYTF	TGTGCCAGCAGCACACGACAGGGGGCTTTCAACTATGGCTACACCTTC
-	TRBV9	TRBJ2-7	-	CASSVGFRGGGSYEQYF	TGTGCCAGCAGCGTAGGGTTTCGTGGGGGAGGCTCCTACGAGCAGTACTTC
-	TRBV6-6	TRBJ2-5	TRBD1	CASSYPGTAIQETQYF	TGTGCCAGCAGTTACCCCGGGACAGCCATCCAAGAGACCCAGTACTTC
-	TRBV11-2	TRBJ1-4	-	CASSLVAGGDEKLFF	TGTGCCAGCAGCTTAGTCGCGGGCGGGGATGAAAAACTGTTTTTT
-	TRBV9	TRBJ2-2	TRBD1	CASSAGTGIYTGELFF	TGTGCCAGCAGCGCTGGGACAGGGATCTACACCGGGGAGCTGTTTTTT
-	TRBV6-5	TRBJ2-7	-	CASSYSATPYEQYF	TGTGCCAGCAGTTACAGTGCTACCCCCTACGAGCAGTACTTC